The TCR beta chain described here comes from a study of cytomegalovirus exposure and HLA in healthy donors. Study observations and caveats: In a later analysis, first-cohort TCR clusters were found to tend to co-occur in the 100 to 150 validation repertoires.

The CDR3 is 14 amino acids. In germline, CDR1 is SNHLY, CDR2 FYNNEI. V was trimmed by 6 bases and J by 0 bases, leaving 11 bases between them. The repertoire was sequenced with immunoSEQ multiplex PCR; TCRdb's copy has only in-frame clones and lacks some. Among 200,000 to 250,000 clones listed, 80% to 95% were seen once. In regard to this clone: The antigen remains unidentified.

Sequencing input: PBMCs. This clonotype originated in a woman aged 18 to 35 in good health and CMV-seronegative. The V and J genes are TRBV2 and TRBJ2-5; the D is unclear. The CDR3 nucleotides are TGTGCCAGCAGCATGACACGGTACCAAGAGACCCAGTACTTC. Translating it yields CASSMTRYQETQYF.